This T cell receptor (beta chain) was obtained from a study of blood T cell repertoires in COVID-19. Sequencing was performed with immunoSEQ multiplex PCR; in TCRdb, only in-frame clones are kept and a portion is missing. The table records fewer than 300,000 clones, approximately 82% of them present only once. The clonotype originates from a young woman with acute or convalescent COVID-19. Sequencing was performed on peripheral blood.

Here the CDR3 reads CASSPPGTVRPYEQYF. The CDR3 region has the DNA TGTGCCAGCAGCCCCCCGGGGACAGTAAGACCCTACGAGCAGTACTTC. This rearrangement joins TRBV11-2 to TRBJ2-7; TRBD1 aligns across 7 bases. Germline CDR1 SGHAT, CDR2 FQNNGV. The V and J ends lost 5 bases and 2 bases, in that order; junction bases with no gene match: 12. The CDR3 runs to 16 residues. Using reference TRBV11-2 and TRBJ2-7 for the parts outside the CDR3, the full variable domain is EAGVAQSPRYKIIEKRQSVAFWCNPISGHATLYWYQQILGQGPKLLIQFQNNGVVDDSQLPKDRFSAERLKGVDSTLKIQPAKLEDSAVYLCASSPPGTVRPYEQYFGPGTRLTVT.